The present T cell receptor (beta chain) was sequenced within a study of cytomegalovirus exposure and HLA in healthy donors. The germline gives CDR1 MNHEY, CDR2 SVGAGI. This CDR3 spans 14 amino acids. Trimming shortened V by 6 bases and J by 7 bases, and 16 bases separated the two germline ends. PCR amplification relied on 60 Vbeta primers (plus 13 Jbeta primers). The method was immunoSEQ multiplex PCR; TCRdb's version includes in-frame clones alone and lacks a portion of them. The table for this sample gives roughly 120,000 clones. The chain links TRBV6-5 to TRBJ2-1; the D gene is possibly TRBD2 (6 bases). Sequenced: PBMCs. This receptor was obtained from a middle-aged man in good health and CMV-seronegative. The CDR3 here is CASSPGTAGNEQFF. For the CDR3, the DNA is TGTGCCAGCAGCCCCGGGACTGCCGGTAATGAGCAGTTCTTC.